Each of the 26 T cell receptor beta chains below was sequenced from the same sample in a study of OX40 agonist ivuxolimab in advanced cancers. TCRdb's copy holds only in-frame clones and misses some; the assay was immunoSEQ multiplex PCR. Here the sample spans tens of thousands of clones, 83% being singletons. The specimen comprised CD4+ or CD8+ T cells sorted from blood, sampled in a trial of the OX40 agonist ivuxolimab. Receptors originate from an adult with an advanced solid tumor such as melanoma, head and neck, liver or kidney cancer.

The chain combines TRBV30 with TRBJ2-3; TRBD2 aligns across 9 bases. The CDR3 loop spans 17 amino acids. The V and J ends lost 2 bases and 1 base, in that order; junction bases with no gene match: 10. Germline V lookup: CDR1 GTSNPN, CDR2 SVGIG (reference sequence). The CDR3 loop reads CAWSRGLAQLGTDTQYF. Written as DNA, the CDR3 is TGTGCCTGGAGTCGGGGACTAGCCCAACTAGGCACAGATACGCAGTATTTT.

The genes are TRBV4-2 and TRBJ2-7; TRBD2 matches at 10 bases. Trimming cost V 0 bases and J 1 base; bases outside gene matches: 6. Germline V gives CDR1 LGHNA, CDR2 YNFKEQ. This CDR3 is 17 amino acids long. The CDR3 sequence is CASSQDRLLAGSYEQYF. The CDR3 region has the DNA TGTGCCAGCAGCCAAGATCGGTTACTAGCGGGGTCCTACGAGCAGTACTTC.

The V call is TRBV7-2, the J call TRBJ2-6; D is ambiguous. Germline V gene lookup returns CDR1 SGHTA and CDR2 FQGNSA. Trimming removed 5 bases from V and 4 bases from J, with 6 bases in between. The CDR3 is made up of 13 amino acids. The DNA for the CDR3 is TGTGCCAGCAGCGTCCAAGGGGCCAACGTCCTGACTTTC. Translated: CASSVQGANVLTF.

This clone was recorded only once. The chain combines TRBV5-1 with TRBJ1-1; tentative D call: TRBD1 (5 bases). The CDR3 consists of 14 residues. Trimming took off 3 bases at V and 5 bases at J, with 14 bases between the two ends. CDR1 and CDR2 (germline): SGHRS, YFSETQ. CDR3 loop: CASSYDSRLTEAFF. For the CDR3, the DNA is TGCGCCAGCAGCTACGACAGTCGGTTGACTGAAGCTTTCTTT.

The CDR3 bases are TGCGCCAGCAGCTTGGTTGGGGCCCAGCCCCAGCATTTT. Translation: CASSLVGAQPQHF. This chain uses TRBV5-1 with TRBJ1-5; D may be TRBD1 (5 bases). Germline CDR1 reads SGHRS; CDR2 reads YFSETQ. CDR3 length: 13 amino acids. Deletions cut 0 bases from V and 7 bases from J, with 8 bases between.

The gene calls are TRBV9 and TRBJ2-5; D may be TRBD2 (5 bases). Deletions cut 4 bases from V and 5 bases from J, with 12 bases between. The V gene's germline CDR1 is SGDLS and CDR2 YYNGEE. The CDR3 contains 13 residues. The CDR3 protein is CASSQTSGETQYF. The CDR3 coding sequence is TGTGCCAGCAGCCAAACTAGTGGGGAGACCCAGTACTTC.

This rearrangement joins TRBV5-8 to TRBJ1-2; possible D gene TRBD1, 6 bases. V was cut by 2 bases and J by 8 bases, with 13 bases left in between. This CDR3 spans 13 amino acids. Germline CDR1 is SGHTS and CDR2 is YDEGEE. CDR3: CASSFGGDIGYTF. CDR3 nucleotide sequence: TGTGCCAGCAGCTTTGGAGGGGACATCGGCTACACCTTC.

The V and J genes are TRBV5-4 and TRBJ2-5, with D hard to call. The CDR3 is made up of 15 amino acids. Per the germline V gene, CDR1 is SGHNT and CDR2 is YYREEE (reference sequence). V lost 0 bases, J lost 1 base, and 10 bases lay in between. This chain's CDR3 is CASSLAGVAQETQYF. In DNA, the CDR3 is TGTGCCAGCAGCTTGGCCGGAGTTGCCCAAGAGACCCAGTACTTC. The full variable domain, in which reference TRBV5-4 and TRBJ2-5 provide the parts outside the CDR3, is ETGVTQSPTHLIKTRGQQVTLRCSSQSGHNTVSWYQQALGQGPQFIFQYYREEENGRGNFPPRFSGLQFPNYSSELNVNALELDDSALYLCASSLAGVAQETQYFGPGTRLLVL.

This clone came up once. J is TRBJ2-1 and V is TRBV5-1; D may match TRBD1 or TRBD2 (5 bases each). This CDR3 region has 14 residues. The germline V gene encodes CDR1 SGHRS and CDR2 YFSETQ. V lost 2 bases, J lost 6 bases, and 12 bases lay in between. CDR3 protein: CASSLLGTANEQFF. CDR3 sequence (DNA): TGCGCCAGCAGCTTACTAGGGACGGCCAATGAGCAGTTCTTC.

In this sample, this clone turned up once. This chain connects TRBV18 to TRBJ1-1; TRBD1 matches 10 bases. This CDR3 has 15 amino acids. From germline, CDR1 is KGHSH and CDR2 LQKENI. The V segment lost 3 bases and the J segment 2 bases; nucleotides outside the gene matches: 3. The CDR3 region is CASSPGQGGNTEAFF. The CDR3 DNA sequence: TGTGCCAGCTCACCCGGACAGGGGGGAAACACTGAAGCTTTCTTT.

V gene TRBV2 combines with J gene TRBJ2-5; D is unresolved. The CDR3 runs 13 residues. Germline assignment: CDR1 SNHLY and CDR2 FYNNEI. V gave up 1 base and J gave up 2 bases, with 5 bases separating them. CDR3 loop: CASSEGMQETQYF. The CDR3 DNA is TGTGCCAGCAGTGAAGGCATGCAAGAGACCCAGTACTTC.

This clone came up a few times. The V and J genes are TRBV5-1 and TRBJ1-6; 9 nucleotides match TRBD1. This CDR3 region has 16 residues. The germline V gene has CDR1 SGHRS and CDR2 YFSETQ. Unmatched junction bases numbered 7, after V lost 4 bases and J lost 5 bases. CDR3 coding DNA: TGCGCCAGCAGCACCTCGGGACAGGGAGATAATTCACCCCTCCACTTT. Its protein is CASSTSGQGDNSPLHF.

This clone was counted a few times. The chain uses TRBV6-1 and TRBJ1-5; perhaps TRBD1 as D (6 bases). V dropped 7 bases and J dropped 6 bases, with 13 bases sitting between them. The CDR3 is 13 amino acids. In germline, CDR1 is MNHNS, CDR2 SASEGT. For the CDR3, the DNA is TGTGCCAGCAATACTCGGGGGGCTCAGCCCCAGCATTTT. It encodes CASNTRGAQPQHF.

This rearrangement joins TRBV2 to TRBJ2-5; TRBD1 matches 8 bases. Germline V gene sequence: CDR1 SNHLY, CDR2 FYNNEI. The J segment lost 5 bases and the V segment lost 6 bases, leaving 14 bases of the junction unmatched. This CDR3 spans 16 amino acids. For the CDR3, the DNA is TGTGCCAGCAGAGATAACGCAGGGGGCGGATATGAGACCCAGTACTTC. Translated, it gives CASRDNAGGGYETQYF.

The chain combines TRBV5-8 with TRBJ1-4; D gene uncertain. Trimming stripped 2 bases from V and 0 bases from J, with 8 bases between. This CDR3 spans 15 amino acids. Germline CDR1 SGHTS, CDR2 YDEGEE. The CDR3 sequence is CASSFEITTNEKLFF. DNA of the CDR3: TGTGCCAGCAGCTTTGAGATCACAACTAATGAAAAACTGTTTTTT.

Here the CDR3 reads CASSFPRSDSYNEQFF. The DNA of the CDR3 is TGTGCCAGCAGTTTCCCCCGTAGTGACTCCTACAATGAGCAGTTCTTC. The chain uses TRBV6-6 and TRBJ2-1; D is unresolved. Trimming took 4 bases from V and 0 from J, leaving 13 bases between them. The germline V gene has CDR1 MNHNY and CDR2 SVGAGI (reference sequence). The CDR3 is 16 amino acids.

The gene calls are TRBV5-4 and TRBJ2-3, with D possibly matching TRBD2 (6 bases). Germline V gene sequence: CDR1 SGHNT, CDR2 YYREEE (reference sequence). V was clipped by 3 bases and J by 6 bases, with 17 bases between them. The CDR3 covers 15 residues. The CDR3 DNA follows: TGTGCCAGCAGCTCGTCGTTCGGGGGTCGCGATACGCAGTATTTT. It specifies CASSSSFGGRDTQYF.

The V and J genes are TRBV15 and TRBJ1-5; the D is unclear. Germline CDR1 is LNHNV and CDR2 is YYDKDF (reference sequence). V lost 0 bases, J lost 8 bases, and 8 bases lay in between. The CDR3 extends over 13 amino acids. The CDR3 DNA reads TGTGCCACCAGCAGAGATACTGTCGAGCCCCAGCATTTT. Encoded protein: CATSRDTVEPQHF. The full variable domain, with the rest looked up from reference TRBV15 and TRBJ1-5, is DAMVIQNPRYQVTQFGKPVTLSCSQTLNHNVMYWYQQKSSQAPKLLFHYYDKDFNNEADTPDNFQSRRPNTSFCFLDIRSPGLGDTAMYLCATSRDTVEPQHFGDGTRLSIL.

Here the CDR3 DNA reads TGTGCCAGCAGTGAAGCTAGCGGGAGCTCCTACGAGCAGTACTTC. Its translation: CASSEASGSSYEQYF. The chain carries TRBV6-1 and TRBJ2-7, with TRBD2 identical over 9 bases. Germline V lookup: CDR1 MNHNS, CDR2 SASEGT. The length of the CDR3 is 15 residues. J was trimmed by 0 bases and V by 0 bases; bases with no gene match: 0.

The rearrangement links TRBV9 to TRBJ1-1; perhaps TRBD1 as D (6 bases). Germline V gene sequence: CDR1 SGDLS, CDR2 YYNGEE. V dropped 6 bases and J dropped 8 bases, with 29 bases sitting between them. The CDR3 is 17 amino acids. The CDR3 DNA sequence: TGTGCCAGCACCCAAGGCCCTACAGGGTATGATGCTTCGGAAGCTTTCTTT. Translated: CASTQGPTGYDASEAFF.

The CDR3 sequence is CASEVQRAGSTEAFF. The CDR3 DNA reads TGTGCCAGCGAAGTACAGAGGGCTGGTAGTACTGAAGCTTTCTTT. The V call is TRBV2, the J call TRBJ1-1; D gene ambiguous. The CDR3 has 15 residues. Per the germline V gene, CDR1 is SNHLY and CDR2 is FYNNEI. V gave up 8 bases and J gave up 5 bases, with 21 bases separating them.

The V and J genes are TRBV6-6 and TRBJ1-1, with D perhaps matching TRBD1 (5 bases). V gave up 4 bases and J gave up 7 bases, with 10 bases separating them. The germline CDR1 and CDR2 sequences are MNHNY and SVGAGI (reference sequence). The CDR3 is made up of 12 amino acids. The CDR3 here is CASSLAGGEAFF. The CDR3 coding sequence is TGTGCCAGCAGTTTGGCGGGGGGTGAAGCTTTCTTT.

The CDR3 DNA is TGTGCCAGCAGCTTAGCGACTAGCGGGAGAGACAATGAGCAGTTCTTC. It encodes CASSLATSGRDNEQFF. V usage is TRBV7-9 and J usage is TRBJ2-1, with 12 bases fitting TRBD2. With 0 bases clipped from V and 5 bases from J, the junction kept 2 bases outside the gene matches. Germline CDR1 reads SEHNR; CDR2 reads FQNEAQ (reference sequence). This CDR3 is built from 16 residues.

The chain uses TRBV5-1 and TRBJ2-2; D call uncertain. CDR1 SGHRS and CDR2 YFSETQ come from the germline V gene. This CDR3 is built from 15 residues. Trimming took off 4 bases at V and 0 bases at J, with 10 bases between the two ends. The CDR3 region has the DNA TGCGCCAGCAGCCCCGGTAATGCGAACACCGGGGAGCTGTTTTTT. Translating it yields CASSPGNANTGELFF. Full variable domain (outside the CDR3, taken from reference TRBV5-1 and TRBJ2-2): KAGVTQTPRYLIKTRGQQVTLSCSPISGHRSVSWYQQTPGQGLQFLFEYFSETQRNKGNFPGRFSGRQFSNSRSEMNVSTLELGDSALYLCASSPGNANTGELFFGEGSRLTVL.

The genes are TRBV30 and TRBJ1-3, with D possibly matching TRBD1 (5 bases). The CDR3 loop spans 18 amino acids. Germline CDR1 reads GTSNPN; CDR2 reads SVGIG (reference sequence). Trimming removed 3 bases at V and 3 bases at J, with 24 bases between. The CDR3 here is CAWSSGSRVLSLGNTIYF. CDR3 nucleotides: TGTGCCTGGAGCTCGGGAAGCAGGGTACTCTCCCTTGGAAACACCATATATTTT.

This chain joins TRBV15 and TRBJ2-5; TRBD1 might be the D (7 bases). Deletions cut 0 bases from V and 6 bases from J, with 14 bases between. The CDR3 has 15 amino acids. CDR1 is LNHNV and CDR2 is YYDKDF in the germline V gene (reference sequence). CDR3 nucleotide sequence: TGTGCCACCAGCAGAGAGCGGGACAGTTTTAAGACCCAGTACTTC. This codes for CATSRERDSFKTQYF.